The rows below give T cell receptor beta chains drawn from one sample of a study of cytomegalovirus exposure and HLA in healthy donors. The table came from immunoSEQ multiplex PCR; TCRdb's copy has only in-frame clones and leaves some out. This table has about 130,000 clones, around 74% appearing once. Sequenced sample: PBMCs. These receptors were collected from a woman in her forties or fifties in good health and CMV-seropositive. Both conserved end residues are part of each CDR3. The order of the fields is J gene, D gene, clone size, V gene, CDR3 DNA, CDR3 protein. The D gene is left open where the match is weak. Not every row has a clone size; where given, it reads once, few, many or a size class.

>TRBJ2-7|-|few|TRBV5-8
TGTGCCAGCACCGGTAGGGGCACCTACGAGCAGTACTTC
CASTGRGTYEQYF
>TRBJ2-2|-|-|TRBV18
TGTGCCAGCTCAACCGACCGAGACAGGAACACCGGGGAGCTGTTTTTT
CASSTDRDRNTGELFF
>TRBJ2-6|-|-|TRBV5-6
TGTGCCAGCAGCTCGCAAGGGGTGTCTTATGGTGGGGCCAACGTCCTGACTTTC
CASSSQGVSYGGANVLTF
>TRBJ2-3|TRBD1|-|TRBV7-9
TGTGCCAGCCTCGCAGACAGGGCCGCAGATACGCAGTATTTT
CASLADRAADTQYF
>TRBJ2-1|TRBD2|-|TRBV5-1
TGCGCCAGCAAAGCGGGGACCCTGGGGCCTTACAATGAGCAGTTCTTC
CASKAGTLGPYNEQFF
>TRBJ2-5|TRBD2|-|TRBV5-8
TGTGCCAGCAGCTTGGGATCCAGCGGGGGGCACCAGACCCAGTACTTC
CASSLGSSGGHQTQYF
>TRBJ1-3|TRBD1|-|TRBV5-1
TGCGCCAGCAGCTTTACAGGGGGCACGGACACCATATATTTT
CASSFTGGTDTIYF
>TRBJ1-1|-|once|TRBV4-2
TGTGCCAGCAGCCAAGTCGGGCAGGGGATAGCCGCTTTCTTT
CASSQVGQGIAAFF
>TRBJ2-7|TRBD2|-|TRBV7-2
TGTGCCAGCAGCTTAAAGCGGACTAGCGGGGGGTTGAGCTCCTACGAGCAGTACTTC
CASSLKRTSGGLSSYEQYF
>TRBJ1-2|TRBD1|once|TRBV7-9
TGTGCCAGCAGCACCTTTGGACAGGGGAACTATGGCTACACCTTC
CASSTFGQGNYGYTF
>TRBJ2-2|-|-|TRBV7-8
TGTGCCAGCAGCTTGAGTGCTTCTGCGAACACCGGGGAGCTGTTTTTT
CASSLSASANTGELFF
>TRBJ2-5|-|-|TRBV19
TGTGCCAGTGGAGAGCTAACCCAAGAGACCCAGTACTTC
CASGELTQETQYF
>TRBJ1-2|-|-|TRBV7-9
TGTGCCAGCAGCCCAGGGGCCTATGGCTACACCTTC
CASSPGAYGYTF
>TRBJ1-4|-|few|TRBV5-1
TGCGCCAGCAGCTTGGGGGCGGGAACTAATGAAAAACTGTTTTTT
CASSLGAGTNEKLFF
>TRBJ1-2|-|-|TRBV2
TGTGCCAGCAGTGAAGGACAGGTAGCGGGCTACACCTTC
CASSEGQVAGYTF
>TRBJ2-3|TRBD2|-|TRBV11-2
TGTGCCAGCAGCTGGCCCAGCGGGGCGTCCACAGATACGCAGTATTTT
CASSWPSGASTDTQYF
>TRBJ1-1|-|-|TRBV5-6
TGTGCCAGCATCCACGGTCGCCCGCCGTTCGGGAACACTGAAGCTTTCTTT
CASIHGRPPFGNTEAFF
>TRBJ1-4|-|-|TRBV6-6
TGTGCCAGCAAAAGCCCGGAGGAAAAACTGTTTTTT
CASKSPEEKLFF
>TRBJ2-1|TRBD1|-|TRBV6-5
TGTGCCAGCAGTAGGCAGGGGGCGCGTGAGCAGTTCTTC
CASSRQGAREQFF
>TRBJ2-7|-|-|TRBV7-8
TGTGCCAGCAGCTCAGAGCGTGCGGGTTCCTACGAGCAGTACTTC
CASSSERAGSYEQYF
>TRBJ2-7|TRBD1|-|TRBV18
TGTGCCAGCCGCGGGACAGGGGAAGGTTACGAGCAGTACTTC
CASRGTGEGYEQYF
>TRBJ2-7|TRBD2|-|TRBV7-9
TGTGCCAGCAGCGGGCGCGGGGGGGCTTACTACGAGCAGTACTTC
CASSGRGGAYYEQYF
>TRBJ2-7|TRBD2|once|TRBV5-6
TGTGCCAGCAGCGGTGGACTCGGGGTAGCGGGCTCCTACGAGCAGTACTTC
CASSGGLGVAGSYEQYF
>TRBJ1-2|-|-|TRBV2
TGTGCCAGCAGTGATGGACGGGGGATCAGGGATGCCTATGGCTACACCTTC
CASSDGRGIRDAYGYTF
>TRBJ1-1|-|-|TRBV5-6
TGTGCCAGCAGCTTGGGGTTCGGGAGTCTGGAGACTGAAGCTTTCTTT
CASSLGFGSLETEAFF
>TRBJ2-5|-|-|TRBV2
TGTGCCAGCAGTGACGAGGAGACCCAGTACTTC
CASSDEETQYF
>TRBJ1-4|-|-|TRBV15
TGTGCCACCAGCAGAGGGACATCCGGTAGGGATGAAAAACTGTTTTTT
CATSRGTSGRDEKLFF
>TRBJ2-7|-|-|TRBV4-2
TGTGCCAGCAGGGACTACGGGTACGAGCAGTACTTC
CASRDYGYEQYF